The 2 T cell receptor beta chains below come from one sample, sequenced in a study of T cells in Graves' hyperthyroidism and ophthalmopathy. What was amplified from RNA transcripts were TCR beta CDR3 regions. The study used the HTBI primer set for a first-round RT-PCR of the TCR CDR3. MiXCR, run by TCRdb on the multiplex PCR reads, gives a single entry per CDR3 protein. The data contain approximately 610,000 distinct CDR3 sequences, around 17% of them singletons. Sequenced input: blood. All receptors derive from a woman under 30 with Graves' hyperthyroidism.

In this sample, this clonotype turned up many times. DNA of the CDR3: TGCAGTGCTAGAGATCGGGGAGACTCCTACGAGCAGTACTTC. Its translation: CSARDRGDSYEQYF. The chain has TRBV20-1 and TRBJ2-7; weak D call: TRBD2 (5 bases). The V end was cut by 0 bases, the J end by 0 bases, with 9 bases between. CDR1 DFQATT and CDR2 SNEGSKA come from the germline V gene (reference sequence). The CDR3 consists of 14 residues.

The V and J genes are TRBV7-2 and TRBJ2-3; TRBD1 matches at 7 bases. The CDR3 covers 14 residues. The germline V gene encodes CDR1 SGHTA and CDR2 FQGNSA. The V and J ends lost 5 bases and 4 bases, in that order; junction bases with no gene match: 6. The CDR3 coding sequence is TGTGCCAGCAGCCGCCGACAGGGCCCAGATACGCAGTATTTT. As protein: CASSRRQGPDTQYF.